Given below is one T cell receptor (beta chain) in context. This entry is derived from a study of blood T cell repertoires in COVID-19. Study in general: Sites in the United States, Italy and Spain provided acute and convalescent COVID-19 samples. Sample material is recorded as cDNA or gDNA derived from T cells, B-cell-depleted T cells, or PBMCs.

Under the authors' procedure: Reference gene primer amplification gave estimated nucleated cell counts. Profiling relied on immunoSEQ multiplex PCR, and the TCRdb table lists in-frame clones only, not all of them. The D gene and trimming were derived from the DNA, and the V and J assignments and clone size from that table. The sample has more than 55,000 clones, 80% to 95% seen once. Sample: peripheral blood. The sequence came from a man older than 75 with acute or convalescent COVID-19.

Here the CDR3 DNA reads TGTGCCAGCAGCAAACGGGACAGGGGGCCATACGAGCAGTACTTC. Protein sequence: CASSKRDRGPYEQYF. The chain joins TRBV21-1 to TRBJ2-7; the table's D call TRBD1 went unverified against the DNA. TRBV21-1 is designated a pseudogene. The CDR3 runs to 15 residues.